Presented here are 2 T cell receptor beta chains from one specimen sequenced in a study of identifying expanded T cells in peripheral blood. TCRdb keeps only in-frame clones here, not all; method: immunoSEQ multiplex PCR. The table has about 100,000 clones, approximately 88% seen once; the top ten hold around 14%. Sequencing was carried out using blood. These receptors all come from a person aged 18 to 70 in good health.

V and J are TRBV11-2 and TRBJ2-1; TRBD2 agrees at 10 bases. Looked up from germline, CDR1 is SGHAT and CDR2 is FQNNGV. J was trimmed by 4 bases and V by 4 bases; bases with no gene match: 4. The CDR3 is 15 residues long. CDR3 loop: CASSYTSGAYNEQFF. DNA of the CDR3: TGTGCCAGCAGCTATACTAGCGGGGCTTACAATGAGCAGTTCTTC.

V gene TRBV6-5 combines with J gene TRBJ1-5, with 10 bases aligning to TRBD1. This CDR3 is built from 12 residues. The trim removed 8 bases at V and 6 bases at J, leaving 1 base unmatched. Germline V gene data show CDR1 as MNHEY and CDR2 as SVGAGI. The CDR3 region is CASGQGGQPQHF. DNA of the CDR3: TGTGCCAGCGGACAGGGGGGTCAGCCCCAGCATTTT.